Shown below are 17 T cell receptor beta chains from a single sample sequenced in a study of shared clonotypes between healthy human individuals. Clones were read by immunoSEQ multiplex PCR, and TCRdb kept only the in-frame ones, dropping some. The sample carries about 2.1 million clones, 90% to 95% recorded once. Naive CD8 cells, CD45RO-negative and positively selected for CCR7, excluded terminally differentiated effector memory CD45RA+ cells. Material for sequencing was naive CD8+ T cells from PBMCs. All receptors come from a young man in good health. Some clones in this sample may be carry-over from other donors' samples.

This sequence joins TRBV9 and TRBJ2-7; D may be TRBD1 or TRBD2 (5 bases each). CDR1 and CDR2 from the germline V gene are SGDLS and YYNGEE. This CDR3 region has 15 residues. V was trimmed by 1 base and J by 7 bases, leaving 18 bases between them. CDR3 loop: CASSVLPGTAGEQYF. The CDR3 DNA follows: TGTGCCAGCAGCGTACTCCCCGGGACGGCGGGTGAGCAGTACTTC.

The rearrangement links TRBV4-2 to TRBJ1-2; unclear D gene. Looked up from germline, CDR1 is LGHNA and CDR2 is YNFKEQ. V lost 4 bases, J lost 7 bases, and 16 bases lay in between. This CDR3 is built from 14 residues. The CDR3 coding sequence is TGTGCCAGCAGCCCTCGGGAGACGAAGGGTGGCTACACCTTC. It translates to CASSPRETKGGYTF.

DNA for the CDR3: TGTGCCAGCAGCGACAGGGCCCGGGACACTGAAGCTTTCTTT. Protein: CASSDRARDTEAFF. The V and J genes are TRBV13 and TRBJ1-1; 7 nucleotides agree with TRBD1. CDR1 and CDR2 (germline): PRHDT, FYEKMQ (reference sequence). V trimming: 5 bases; J trimming: 3 bases; junction bases outside the gene matches: 6. This CDR3 region has 14 residues. The full variable domain, its missing parts supplied by reference TRBV13 and TRBJ1-1, is AAGVIQSPRHLIKEKRETATLKCYPIPRHDTVYWYQQGPGQDPQFLISFYEKMQSDKGSIPDRFSAQQFSDYHSELNMSSLELGDSALYFCASSDRARDTEAFFGQGTRLTVV.

The gene calls are TRBV7-9 and TRBJ1-6; 10 bases align to TRBD1. The J segment lost 8 bases and the V segment lost 5 bases, leaving 6 bases of the junction unmatched. The CDR3 contains 15 residues. Germline V gives CDR1 SEHNR, CDR2 FQNEAQ (reference sequence). For the CDR3, the DNA is TGTGCCAGCAGCATTCGACAGGGGGCTGATTCACCCCTCCACTTT. This encodes CASSIRQGADSPLHF.

The chain has TRBV7-9 and TRBJ2-5; 7 bases are shared with TRBD2. The CDR3 extends over 15 amino acids. Germline trimming cut 4 bases from V and 0 bases from J; bases unmatched to any gene: 5. Germline V gene lookup returns CDR1 SEHNR and CDR2 FQNEAQ (reference sequence). The CDR3 spells CASSWEGTYQETQYF. In nucleotides, the CDR3 is TGTGCCAGCAGCTGGGAGGGGACGTACCAAGAGACCCAGTACTTC. The full variable domain, completed using reference TRBV7-9 and TRBJ2-5, is DTGVSQNPRHKITKRGQNVTFRCDPISEHNRLYWYRQTLGQGPEFLTYFQNEAQLEKSRLLSDRFSAERPKGSFSTLEIQRTEQGDSAMYLCASSWEGTYQETQYFGPGTRLLVL.

The V call is TRBV2, the J call TRBJ2-1, with TRBD1 matching 9 bases. The germline CDR1 and CDR2 sequences are SNHLY and FYNNEI. CDR3 length equals 18 residues. After removal of 7 bases from V and 5 bases from J, the junction contained 18 bases not matched to a gene. The CDR3 here is CASILGITGTGTHNEQFF. Here the CDR3 DNA reads TGTGCCAGCATATTAGGAATAACCGGGACAGGGACCCACAATGAGCAGTTCTTC. The full variable domain, with the rest looked up from reference TRBV2 and TRBJ2-1, is EPEVTQTPSHQVTQMGQEVILRCVPISNHLYFYWYRQILGQKVEFLVSFYNNEISEKSEIFDDQFSVERPDGSNFTLKIRSTKLEDSAMYFCASILGITGTGTHNEQFFGPGTRLTVL.

The V and J genes are TRBV10-3 and TRBJ2-2, with D maybe TRBD2 (5 bases). V gave up 3 bases and J gave up 4 bases, with 12 bases separating them. The CDR3 consists of 15 residues. Germline-derived CDR1 and CDR2 are ENHRY and SYGVKD. CDR3 DNA: TGTGCCATCAGTGACGGTGCGGCGGGCACCGGGGAGCTGTTTTTT. Translating gives CAISDGAAGTGELFF.

The CDR3 here is CASGLATGGIDEQFF. Written as DNA, the CDR3 is TGTGCTAGTGGTTTAGCGACCGGAGGAATTGATGAGCAGTTCTTC. V usage is TRBV12-5 and J usage is TRBJ2-1, with D possibly TRBD2 on 5 matching bases. This CDR3 comprises 15 residues. Trimming left V 3 bases short and J 8 bases short, with 17 bases between. Per the germline V gene, CDR1 is LGHNT and CDR2 is FRNRAP.

V and J are TRBV7-9 and TRBJ1-1; 8 bases agree with TRBD1. The CDR3 is 15 residues long. Germline V gene lookup returns CDR1 SEHNR and CDR2 FQNEAQ (reference sequence). J lost 3 bases, V lost 3 bases, and 6 bases had no gene match. The CDR3 reads CASSFPTTGDTEAFF. CDR3 nucleotide sequence: TGTGCCAGCAGCTTCCCGACGACAGGGGACACTGAAGCTTTCTTT.

V gene TRBV9 combines with J gene TRBJ2-3, with a possible D match to TRBD1 (6 bases). This CDR3 is 16 amino acids long. V was shortened by 1 base and J by 0 bases, with 12 bases between the two germline ends. The germline V gene has CDR1 SGDLS and CDR2 YYNGEE. The DNA of the CDR3 is TGTGCCAGCAGCGTAAGGACAGTAATGAGCACAGATACGCAGTATTTT. It specifies CASSVRTVMSTDTQYF.

As to this clone: The sample contains more than one DNA sequence encoding this CDR3. The rearrangement joins TRBV7-9 to TRBJ2-7, with a possible D match to TRBD2 (6 bases). Germline V lookup: CDR1 SEHNR, CDR2 FQNEAQ (reference sequence). The ends were cut back, 3 bases at V and 6 bases at J, with 6 bases in the middle. The CDR3 has 11 amino acids. CDR3 in DNA: TGTGCCAGCAGCTTCGGGGGCGAGCAGTACTTC. It translates to CASSFGGEQYF.

The gene calls are TRBV4-3 and TRBJ1-2; no definite D call. Between the trimmed V and J ends, which lost 4 bases and 7 bases, there was a span of 10 bases. Germline-derived CDR1 and CDR2 are LGHNA and YSLEER. CDR3 length equals 12 residues. The CDR3 DNA reads TGCGCCAGCAGCCTTGGGGTGGGTGGCTACACCTTC. Its protein is CASSLGVGGYTF.

This chain uses TRBV7-2 with TRBJ1-2; perhaps TRBD1 as D (5 bases). V lost 2 bases and J lost 8, with 12 bases in between. The germline V gene encodes CDR1 SGHTA and CDR2 FQGNSA. This CDR3 is built from 13 residues. CDR3 bases: TGTGCCAGCAGCTTAAGCCCAGGGCGGGGCTACACCTTC. Translated, it gives CASSLSPGRGYTF.

The CDR3 spells CASSRPVNEQFF. The CDR3, as DNA: TGTGCCAGCAGCCGACCCGTCAATGAGCAGTTCTTC. V gene TRBV7-9 combines with J gene TRBJ2-1; no firm D call. The germline V gene has CDR1 SEHNR and CDR2 FQNEAQ (reference sequence). Trimming removed 5 bases from V and 6 bases from J, with 8 bases in between. This CDR3 contains 12 residues.

This rearrangement joins TRBV9 to TRBJ2-3; weak D call: TRBD1 (5 bases). The germline CDR1 and CDR2 sequences are SGDLS and YYNGEE. CDR3 length: 15 residues. The V and J ends lost 3 bases and 2 bases respectively, with 13 bases between them. The CDR3 sequence: CASSDGAELTDTQYF. The CDR3 bases are TGTGCCAGCAGCGATGGGGCGGAACTCACAGATACGCAGTATTTT.

J is TRBJ1-5 and V is TRBV28, with D possibly being TRBD1 (5 bases). Germline CDR1 is MDHEN and CDR2 is SYDVKM. V dropped 10 bases and J dropped 4 bases, with 14 bases sitting between them. The CDR3 runs to 13 residues. The DNA for the CDR3 is TGTGCCACCGAGGACACACTAAATCAGCCCCAGCATTTT. Amino acid sequence: CATEDTLNQPQHF.

In this sample, this clone turned up once. The gene calls are TRBV7-9 and TRBJ2-5, with a weak D call TRBD2 (6 bases). Between the trimmed V and J ends, which lost 5 bases and 2 bases, there was a span of 18 bases. The CDR3 spans 16 residues. CDR1 is SEHNR, CDR2 FQNEAQ, per germline (reference sequence). This CDR3 is CASSPRDSRVQETQYF. CDR3 nucleotides: TGTGCCAGCAGCCCCCGGGACTCACGCGTTCAAGAGACCCAGTACTTC.